Below are 14 T cell receptor beta chains sequenced from a single sample in a study of cytomegalovirus exposure and HLA in healthy donors. Generated by immunoSEQ multiplex PCR, the TCRdb table keeps only in-frame clones and is missing some. The sample holds roughly 50,000 clones, 93% seen once. The specimen sequenced was PBMCs. The receptors here all came from a woman between 18 and 30 years old in good health and CMV-seropositive.

The V and J genes are TRBV19 and TRBJ1-1; D is unresolved. This CDR3 has 14 residues. V lost 1 base to trimming and J lost 2 bases, with 8 bases between them. From germline, CDR1 is LNHDA and CDR2 SQIVND (reference sequence). The CDR3 loop is CASSIVLFNTEAFF. Written as DNA, the CDR3 is TGTGCCAGTAGTATAGTCCTGTTTAACACTGAAGCTTTCTTT.

This chain links TRBV6-6 with TRBJ1-6; no clear D gene. The length of the CDR3 is 13 residues. Looked up from germline, CDR1 is MNHNY and CDR2 is SVGAGI (reference sequence). V was pared by 2 bases and J by 7 bases, with 6 bases between. In nucleotides, the CDR3 is TGTGCCAGCAGTTACCTAATCAATTCACCCCTCCACTTT. Its protein is CASSYLINSPLHF.

The chain carries TRBV6-5 and TRBJ2-3, with D perhaps TRBD2 (6 bases). Germline V gives CDR1 MNHEY, CDR2 SVGAGI. CDR3 size: 14 residues. The V and J ends lost 4 bases and 1 base respectively, with 9 bases between them. The CDR3 is CASSSREGTDTQYF. The CDR3, as DNA: TGTGCCAGCAGTTCCAGGGAGGGCACAGATACGCAGTATTTT.

The chain employs TRBV18 and TRBJ1-1; D is perhaps TRBD1 (6 bases). The V end was cut by 0 bases, the J end by 7 bases, with 21 bases between. The V gene's germline CDR1 is KGHSH and CDR2 LQKENI. CDR3 length equals 17 residues. The DNA of the CDR3 is TGTGCCAGCTCACCACCGAGACCTCTCGGGGGGCGGAGTGAAGCTTTCTTT. It codes for CASSPPRPLGGRSEAFF.

In its sample, this clone was seen once. V usage is TRBV27 and J usage is TRBJ1-4; D ambiguous. Trimming took off 2 bases at V and 2 bases at J, with 12 bases between the two ends. CDR1 is MNHEY and CDR2 is SMNVEV in the germline V gene (reference sequence). The CDR3 extends over 16 amino acids. This chain's CDR3 is CASSLKGGRTNEKLFF. The CDR3 coding sequence is TGTGCCAGCAGTTTAAAGGGCGGGCGCACTAATGAAAAACTGTTTTTT.

This rearrangement joins TRBV29-1 to TRBJ1-1; D is unresolved. Trimming left V 4 bases short and J 0 bases short, with 6 bases between. The CDR3 totals 12 residues. Germline V gene lookup returns CDR1 SQVTM and CDR2 ANQGSEA. The CDR3 is CSVGGMNTEAFF. CDR3 bases: TGCAGCGTTGGAGGCATGAACACTGAAGCTTTCTTT.

The chain uses TRBV10-3 and TRBJ1-3, with D maybe TRBD1 (6 bases). V was cut by 4 bases and J by 4 bases, with 11 bases left in between. CDR3 length equals 14 residues. Germline assignment: CDR1 ENHRY and CDR2 SYGVKD. The DNA for the CDR3 is TGTGCCATCAGTGGACCGGGACACGGAAACACCATATATTTT. Translated: CAISGPGHGNTIYF.

The chain combines TRBV6-5 with TRBJ1-2; 7 positions match TRBD1. V dropped 5 bases and J dropped 10; count of bases not matched to a gene: 10. This CDR3 has 13 amino acids. Germline CDR1 reads MNHEY; CDR2 reads SVGAGI. The CDR3 DNA follows: TGTGCCAGCAGTCGCGACAGGGTAGGGATCTACACCTTC. It is translated as CASSRDRVGIYTF.

The CDR3 loop reads CASSLAGASYNSPLHF. The CDR3 nucleotides read TGCGCCAGCAGCTTGGCAGGGGCCTCCTATAATTCACCCCTCCACTTT. This chain links TRBV5-1 with TRBJ1-6; TRBD1 is a possible D gene (6 bases). CDR1 and CDR2 (germline): SGHRS, YFSETQ. V was shortened by 0 bases and J by 0 bases, with 7 bases between the two germline ends. The CDR3 covers 16 residues.

V and J are TRBV11-1 and TRBJ2-2, with 9 bases that match TRBD2. Germline V lookup: CDR1 SGHAT, CDR2 FQDESV (reference sequence). The CDR3 spans 16 residues. Trimming took 5 bases from V and 4 from J; bases not matched to a gene: 8. The CDR3 sequence is CASSPTSSGGTGELFF. As DNA, the CDR3 is TGTGCCAGCAGCCCTACGAGTAGCGGGGGCACCGGGGAGCTGTTTTTT.

The chain recombines TRBV7-8 with TRBJ1-2; TRBD1 aligns across 12 bases. J lost 6 bases, V lost 6 bases, and 5 bases had no gene match. Germline-derived CDR1 and CDR2 are SGHVS and FQNEAQ. The CDR3 is made up of 14 amino acids. The chain's CDR3 is CASRGTGGRDGYTF. The DNA for the CDR3 is TGTGCCAGCAGGGGGACAGGGGGCAGGGATGGCTACACCTTC.

This CDR3 reads CASSEYGLLGETQYF. The CDR3, as DNA: TGTGCCAGCAGTGAATACGGACTGCTGGGGGAGACCCAGTACTTC. The gene calls are TRBV25-1 and TRBJ2-5; perhaps TRBD2 as D (5 bases). Germline V gene lookup returns CDR1 MGHDK and CDR2 SYGVNS. The V end was cut by 0 bases, the J end by 5 bases, with 13 bases between. This CDR3 is 15 amino acids long.

This chain connects TRBV4-3 to TRBJ2-7; perhaps TRBD2 as D (5 bases). There are 15 residues in the CDR3. The V and J ends lost 0 bases and 3 bases respectively, with 12 bases between them. CDR1 is LGHNA, CDR2 YSLEER, per germline. In DNA, the CDR3 is TGCGCCAGCAGCCAAGATGTAAAGGGAGTCTACGAGCAGTACTTC. Amino acid sequence: CASSQDVKGVYEQYF.

The genes are TRBV5-6 and TRBJ1-2, with 7 bases lining up with TRBD1. V dropped 4 bases and J dropped 5; count of bases not matched to a gene: 11. The CDR3 is made up of 15 amino acids. Germline V gene lookup returns CDR1 SGHDT and CDR2 YYEEEE. CDR3 nucleotide sequence: TGTGCCAGCAGCCCCGGACAGGTTTCTGGGTATGGCTACACCTTC. Its translation: CASSPGQVSGYGYTF. The full variable domain, its missing parts supplied by reference TRBV5-6 and TRBJ1-2, is DAGVTQSPTHLIKTRGQQVTLRCSPKSGHDTVSWYQQALGQGPQFIFQYYEEEERQRGNFPDRFSGHQFPNYSSELNVNALLLGDSALYLCASSPGQVSGYGYTFGSGTRLTVV.